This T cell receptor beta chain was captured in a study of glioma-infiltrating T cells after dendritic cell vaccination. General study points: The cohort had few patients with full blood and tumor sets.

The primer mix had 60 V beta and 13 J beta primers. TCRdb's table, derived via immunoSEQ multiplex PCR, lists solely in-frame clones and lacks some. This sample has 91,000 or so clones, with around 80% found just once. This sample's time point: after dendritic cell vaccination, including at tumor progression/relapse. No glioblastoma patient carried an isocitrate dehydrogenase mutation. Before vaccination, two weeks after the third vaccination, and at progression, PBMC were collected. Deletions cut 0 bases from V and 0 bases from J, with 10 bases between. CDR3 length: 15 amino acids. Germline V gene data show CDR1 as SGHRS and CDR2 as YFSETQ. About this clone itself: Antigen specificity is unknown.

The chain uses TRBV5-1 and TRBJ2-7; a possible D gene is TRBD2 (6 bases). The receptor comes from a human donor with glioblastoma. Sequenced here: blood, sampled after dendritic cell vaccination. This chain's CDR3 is CASSLEAGPSYEQYF. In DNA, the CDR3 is TGCGCCAGCAGCTTGGAGGCGGGACCCTCCTACGAGCAGTACTTC.